Below are 32 T cell receptor beta chains sequenced from a single sample in a study of cytomegalovirus exposure and HLA in healthy donors. Sequenced by immunoSEQ multiplex PCR; TCRdb stores in-frame clones only, minus some. The table shows about 240,000 clones, with approximately 83% occurring only once. Sequencing input: PBMCs. The receptors originated from a woman aged 30 to 39 in good health and CMV-seropositive.

This clone was seen a single time. The J gene is TRBJ2-5, the V gene TRBV11-2; TRBD1 aligns across 7 bases. V lost 6 bases and J lost 3; bases outside the gene matches: 4. Germline V gene lookup returns CDR1 SGHAT and CDR2 FQNNGV. The CDR3 extends over 13 amino acids. The DNA for the CDR3 is TGTGCCAGCAGGGCCACAGGGGAAGAGACCCAGTACTTC. Protein: CASRATGEETQYF.

This clone showed up just a few times. This chain joins TRBV4-1 and TRBJ1-5; unclear D gene. Germline values: CDR1 MGHRA, CDR2 YSYEKL. The CDR3 runs to 13 residues. Trimming took 1 base from V and 7 from J, leaving 8 bases between them. The chain's CDR3 is CASSQVGGQPQHF. The CDR3 DNA is TGCGCCAGCAGCCAAGTGGGAGGCCAGCCCCAGCATTTT.

This chain links TRBV25-1 with TRBJ1-4; 7 nucleotides agree with TRBD1. Looked up from germline, CDR1 is MGHDK and CDR2 is SYGVNS. CDR3 length equals 14 residues. Losses at the gene ends were 6 bases for V and 2 bases for J; bases not matched to a gene: 3. CDR3 DNA sequence: TGTGCCAGCAGAGACAGGGAGACTAATGAAAAACTGTTTTTT. Amino acid sequence: CASRDRETNEKLFF.

The J gene is TRBJ2-3, the V gene TRBV11-2; 9 bases are shared with TRBD1. The V gene end was trimmed by 4 bases and the J gene end by 5 bases; junction bases not matched to a gene: 7. Germline V lookup: CDR1 SGHAT, CDR2 FQNNGV. CDR3 length: 15 residues. The CDR3 nucleotides read TGTGCCAGCAGCTCAAGGGGACAGGGCAGAGATACGCAGTATTTT. Translation: CASSSRGQGRDTQYF.

This clone has just one count. This chain joins TRBV9 and TRBJ2-1, with 7 bases fitting TRBD1. The CDR3 covers 13 residues. The V gene end was trimmed by 2 bases and the J gene end by 10 bases; junction bases not matched to a gene: 6. CDR1 SGDLS and CDR2 YYNGEE come from the germline V gene. The CDR3 here is CASSVRGGWEQFF. The CDR3 coding sequence is TGTGCCAGCAGCGTGCGAGGGGGCTGGGAGCAGTTCTTC. Full variable domain (remainder filled in from reference TRBV9 and TRBJ2-1): DSGVTQTPKHLITATGQRVTLRCSPRSGDLSVYWYQQSLDQGLQFLIQYYNGEERAKGNILERFSAQQFPDLHSELNLSSLELGDSALYFCASSVRGGWEQFFGPGTRLTVL.

V gene TRBV27 combines with J gene TRBJ2-5, with TRBD2 identical over 8 bases. Trimming at V came to 5 bases and at J to 5 bases, leaving 10 bases not matched to a gene. CDR3 length: 15 amino acids. The germline CDR1 and CDR2 sequences are MNHEY and SMNVEV (reference sequence). CDR3 sequence reads: CASSTTGGAGETQYF. CDR3 nucleotides: TGTGCCAGCAGTACCACGGGGGGGGCAGGGGAGACCCAGTACTTC.

The chain joins TRBV5-1 to TRBJ2-6, with a possible D match to TRBD1 (5 bases). The CDR3 is 15 residues long. Germline V gene lookup returns CDR1 SGHRS and CDR2 YFSETQ. Trimming removed 1 base at V and 2 bases at J, with 7 bases between. Written as DNA, the CDR3 is TGCGCCAGCAGCTTGTTCAGGGCTGGGGCCAACGTCCTGACTTTC. This gives the protein CASSLFRAGANVLTF.

The chain couples TRBV5-4 to TRBJ1-2; possibly TRBD1 for D (6 bases). The CDR3 is 13 residues long. The germline V gene has CDR1 SGHNT and CDR2 YYREEE (reference sequence). V gave up 4 bases and J gave up 6 bases, with 13 bases separating them. The CDR3 region has the DNA TGTGCCAGCAGCACGGACAGCCTGGATGGCTACACCTTC. It translates to CASSTDSLDGYTF.

CDR3 in DNA: TGTGCCAGCAGTGAAGGACCACTAGCGGGGTGGTCCATTCAGTACTTC. Amino acid sequence: CASSEGPLAGWSIQYF. The chain uses TRBV6-1 and TRBJ2-4; 10 bases align to TRBD2. This CDR3 has 16 residues. V was clipped by 1 base and J by 9 bases; unmatched bases: 9. Germline V gene data show CDR1 as MNHNS and CDR2 as SASEGT.

In nucleotides, the CDR3 is TGTGCCAGCAGCCCTATCCCCCTGGCAGGGGGCTCGAAATATGGCTACACCTTC. As protein: CASSPIPLAGGSKYGYTF. V is TRBV28 and J is TRBJ1-2; 8 bases align to TRBD1. Per the germline V gene, CDR1 is MDHEN and CDR2 is SYDVKM. The CDR3 consists of 18 residues. Trimming removed 6 bases from V and 5 bases from J; junction bases left unmatched: 20.

This clone was seen a single time. This chain links TRBV4-1 with TRBJ2-7, with 7 bases identical to TRBD1. J gave up 1 base and V 1 base, and 7 bases lay outside the gene matches. This CDR3 contains 16 residues. Germline-derived CDR1 and CDR2 are MGHRA and YSYEKL. The CDR3 coding sequence is TGCGCCAGCAGCCAAGTTAAGGGACAGATTTCCTACGAGCAGTACTTC. This codes for CASSQVKGQISYEQYF.

This chain uses TRBV18 with TRBJ2-1; D may be TRBD2 (5 bases). The CDR3 contains 14 residues. Trimming cost V 5 bases and J 6 bases, with 14 bases left between them. CDR1 and CDR2 (germline): KGHSH, LQKENI. The CDR3 nucleotides read TGTGCCAGCTCAAGCCTAGCTCTTATCAATGAGCAGTTCTTC. It is translated as CASSSLALINEQFF. Full variable domain (remainder filled in from reference TRBV18 and TRBJ2-1): NAGVMQNPRHLVRRRGQEARLRCSPMKGHSHVYWYRQLPEEGLKFMVYLQKENIIDESGMPKERFSAEFPKEGPSILRIQQVVRGDSAAYFCASSSLALINEQFFGPGTRLTVL.

The rearrangement uses TRBV19 and TRBJ1-2; a weak D match, TRBD1 (5 bases). The germline CDR1 and CDR2 sequences are LNHDA and SQIVND (reference sequence). V shed 2 bases and J shed 0 bases, with 7 bases lying between them. The CDR3 is made up of 14 amino acids. The CDR3 reads CASSIRGANYGYTF. The CDR3 DNA follows: TGTGCCAGTAGTATACGGGGGGCTAACTATGGCTACACCTTC.

The rearrangement links TRBV13 to TRBJ1-1; tentatively, D is TRBD1 (6 bases). The V end was cut by 5 bases, the J end by 0 bases, with 13 bases between. CDR3 size: 15 residues. Germline CDR1 PRHDT, CDR2 FYEKMQ (reference sequence). The CDR3 protein is CASSQRGHLNTEAFF. The DNA for the CDR3 is TGTGCCAGCAGCCAAAGGGGACATTTGAACACTGAAGCTTTCTTT.

The table lists this clone with a few counts. The chain uses TRBV2 and TRBJ2-1; TRBD2 aligns across 10 bases. The CDR3 spans 15 residues. V lost 5 bases, J lost 14 bases, and 15 bases stayed unmatched. Germline V gene sequence: CDR1 SNHLY, CDR2 FYNNEI. The CDR3 DNA reads as TGTGCCAGCAGTACCGGGACTAGCGTTCAAGAAGGGGAGTTCTTC. Protein: CASSTGTSVQEGEFF.

This chain connects TRBV19 to TRBJ2-1, with D tentatively TRBD2 (6 bases). With 5 bases removed from V and 5 bases from J, the gap between germline ends came to 16 bases. CDR1 and CDR2 (germline): LNHDA, SQIVND (reference sequence). This CDR3 comprises 15 residues. CDR3 residues: CASSPTNRGNNEQFF. DNA for the CDR3: TGTGCCAGTAGTCCGACTAACCGGGGGAACAATGAGCAGTTCTTC.

J is TRBJ2-7 and V is TRBV2; the match to TRBD2 covers 11 bases. The CDR3 covers 15 residues. J lost 3 bases, V lost 7 bases, and 8 bases had no gene match. From germline, CDR1 is SNHLY and CDR2 FYNNEI. CDR3 amino acids: CASTGTSGGDYEQYF. The CDR3 region has the DNA TGTGCCAGCACCGGGACTAGCGGAGGGGACTACGAGCAGTACTTC. Full variable domain (missing parts from reference TRBV2 and TRBJ2-7): EPEVTQTPSHQVTQMGQEVILRCVPISNHLYFYWYRQILGQKVEFLVSFYNNEISEKSEIFDDQFSVERPDGSNFTLKIRSTKLEDSAMYFCASTGTSGGDYEQYFGPGTRLTVT.

The chain carries TRBV20-1 and TRBJ2-3; D unresolved. Germline V gene sequence: CDR1 DFQATT, CDR2 SNEGSKA (reference sequence). V shed 6 bases and J shed 6 bases, with 7 bases lying between them. The CDR3 has 10 residues. The CDR3: CSARLDTQYF. DNA for the CDR3: TGCAGTGCCAGACTGGATACGCAGTATTTT.

The CDR3 loop is CASSLNTGLNTEAFF. In nucleotides, the CDR3 is TGTGCCAGCAGCTTAAACACAGGGTTGAACACTGAAGCTTTCTTT. The chain links TRBV5-4 to TRBJ1-1, with D perhaps TRBD1 (6 bases). The germline V and J ends were trimmed by 2 bases and 0 bases, with 11 bases remaining between them. This CDR3 has 15 amino acids. Germline V gives CDR1 SGHNT, CDR2 YYREEE (reference sequence).

This chain connects TRBV11-1 to TRBJ2-7; 7 nucleotides match TRBD2. V lost 8 bases and J lost 2; bases outside the gene matches: 12. CDR3 length: 15 residues. Germline V lookup: CDR1 SGHAT, CDR2 FQDESV (reference sequence). The chain's CDR3 is CASSFVSGYAYEQYF. The DNA for the CDR3 is TGTGCCAGCTCCTTTGTTAGCGGGTACGCCTACGAGCAGTACTTC.

The chain joins TRBV6-1 to TRBJ1-2, with D hard to call. The CDR3 runs to 16 residues. The V gene's germline CDR1 is MNHNS and CDR2 SASEGT. V lost 3 bases and J lost 1, with 15 bases in between. The CDR3 is CASSEVQAGLNYGYTF. The CDR3 DNA reads TGTGCCAGCAGTGAGGTTCAGGCAGGCCTTAACTATGGCTACACCTTC.

The chain joins TRBV28 to TRBJ1-4; 8 nucleotides line up with TRBD1. From germline, CDR1 is MDHEN and CDR2 SYDVKM. The CDR3 is made up of 16 amino acids. The ends lost 5 bases at V and 0 bases at J; junction bases unmatched: 5. The DNA of the CDR3 is TGTGCCAGCAGTCCCCCGGACAGGGCAACTAATGAAAAACTGTTTTTT. This sequence encodes CASSPPDRATNEKLFF.

The rearrangement links TRBV11-2 to TRBJ2-3, with 11 positions matching TRBD2. The V gene's germline CDR1 is SGHAT and CDR2 FQNNGV. The trim removed 2 bases at V and 3 bases at J, leaving 7 bases unmatched. There are 17 residues in the CDR3. Written as DNA, the CDR3 is TGTGCCAGCAGCTTAAATGCTCTAGCGGGAGGAACAGATACGCAGTATTTT. Translating gives CASSLNALAGGTDTQYF.

The rearrangement joins TRBV5-4 to TRBJ1-4; a weak D match, TRBD1 (5 bases). Trimming shortened V by 4 bases and J by 6 bases, and 10 bases separated the two germline ends. The CDR3 covers 13 residues. Germline V gene sequence: CDR1 SGHNT, CDR2 YYREEE (reference sequence). The CDR3 loop is CASSPIGDEKLFF. The DNA for the CDR3 is TGTGCCAGCAGCCCGATAGGGGATGAAAAACTGTTTTTT.

J is TRBJ2-7 and V is TRBV2; D might be TRBD2 (6 bases). Trimming took off 7 bases at V and 6 bases at J, with 13 bases between the two ends. Germline V gene sequence: CDR1 SNHLY, CDR2 FYNNEI. This CDR3 has 12 amino acids. The CDR3 nucleotides read TGTGCCAGCATAAAGGGACTGAGCGAGCAGTACTTC. It encodes CASIKGLSEQYF.

The gene calls are TRBV6-5 and TRBJ2-7; TRBD1 matches 7 bases. The CDR3 length is 14 residues. Germline CDR1 is MNHEY and CDR2 is SVGAGI. The V gene end was trimmed by 2 bases and the J gene end by 5 bases; junction bases not matched to a gene: 6. The CDR3 sequence is CASSYGDRDHEQYF. The CDR3, as DNA: TGTGCCAGCAGTTACGGCGACAGGGACCACGAGCAGTACTTC.

The V call is TRBV5-1, the J call TRBJ2-7, with 8 bases matching TRBD2. Germline assignment: CDR1 SGHRS and CDR2 YFSETQ. The CDR3 spans 17 residues. V lost 4 bases and J lost 5; bases outside the gene matches: 17. CDR3 sequence: CASSPGGTSDWGNEQYF. DNA of the CDR3: TGCGCCAGCAGCCCGGGAGGGACTAGTGATTGGGGGAACGAGCAGTACTTC.

V gene TRBV6-4 combines with J gene TRBJ1-4, with 8 nucleotides matching TRBD1. The CDR3 sequence is 18 residues long. The V gene's germline CDR1 is MRHNA and CDR2 SNTAGT. Trimming removed 2 bases from V and 2 bases from J; junction bases left unmatched: 10. CDR3 sequence reads: CASSDVIDRGKTNEKLFF. As DNA, the CDR3 is TGTGCCAGCAGTGACGTCATCGACAGGGGAAAGACTAATGAAAAACTGTTTTTT.

V and J are TRBV4-1 and TRBJ1-5; the D is unclear. Germline-derived CDR1 and CDR2 are MGHRA and YSYEKL. Between the trimmed V and J ends, which lost 2 bases and 5 bases, there was a span of 16 bases. The CDR3 totals 16 residues. The CDR3 coding sequence is TGCGCCAGCAGCCAAAGGACCCGAGGGAAGGATCAGCCCCAGCATTTT. Amino acid sequence: CASSQRTRGKDQPQHF.

The rearrangement joins TRBV11-2 to TRBJ2-2; tentatively, D is TRBD2 (6 bases). This CDR3 is built from 16 residues. Germline lookup yields CDR1 SGHAT and CDR2 FQNNGV. Trimming shortened V by 5 bases and J by 6 bases, and 19 bases separated the two germline ends. CDR3 loop: CASSATGGWSAGELFF. For the CDR3, the DNA is TGTGCCAGCAGCGCGACTGGGGGGTGGAGCGCCGGGGAGCTGTTTTTT. Based on the CDR3 plus reference TRBV11-2 and TRBJ2-2, the full variable domain is EAGVAQSPRYKIIEKRQSVAFWCNPISGHATLYWYQQILGQGPKLLIQFQNNGVVDDSQLPKDRFSAERLKGVDSTLKIQPAKLEDSAVYLCASSATGGWSAGELFFGEGSRLTVL.

The V call is TRBV9, the J call TRBJ2-5, with 10 bases lining up with TRBD2. The CDR3 consists of 17 residues. The V gene's germline CDR1 is SGDLS and CDR2 YYNGEE. V lost 0 bases to trimming and J lost 4 bases; unmatched junction nucleotides: 9. CDR3 coding DNA: TGTGCCAGCAGCGTAGGGGCAACTAGCGGGAACCTAGAGACCCAGTACTTC. Translating it yields CASSVGATSGNLETQYF.

The J gene is TRBJ2-5, the V gene TRBV5-6; D not certain. The germline CDR1 and CDR2 sequences are SGHDT and YYEEEE. Trimming cost V 2 bases and J 0 bases, with 5 bases left between them. The CDR3 runs 13 residues. The CDR3 protein is CASSFDNQETQYF. CDR3 nucleotide sequence: TGTGCCAGCAGCTTCGACAACCAAGAGACCCAGTACTTC.